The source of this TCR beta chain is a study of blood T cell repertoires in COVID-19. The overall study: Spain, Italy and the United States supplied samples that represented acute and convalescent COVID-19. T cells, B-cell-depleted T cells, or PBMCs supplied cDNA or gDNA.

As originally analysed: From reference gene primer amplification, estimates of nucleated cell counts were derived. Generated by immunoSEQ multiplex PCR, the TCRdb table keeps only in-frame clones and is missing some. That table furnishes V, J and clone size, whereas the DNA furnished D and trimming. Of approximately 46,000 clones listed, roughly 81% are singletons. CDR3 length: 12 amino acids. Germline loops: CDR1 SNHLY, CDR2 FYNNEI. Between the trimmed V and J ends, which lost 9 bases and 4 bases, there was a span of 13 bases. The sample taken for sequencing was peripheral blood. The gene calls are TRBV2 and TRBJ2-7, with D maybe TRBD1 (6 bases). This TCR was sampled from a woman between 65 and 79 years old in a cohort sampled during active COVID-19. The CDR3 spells CASVPGVYEQYF. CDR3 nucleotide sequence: TGTGCCAGTGTACCAGGGGTTTACGAGCAGTACTTC.